A selection of T cell receptor beta chains follows, all from one sample in a study of blood T cell repertoires in COVID-19. Clones were read by immunoSEQ multiplex PCR, and TCRdb kept only the in-frame ones, dropping some. The sample records nearly 70,000 clones, about 91% being singletons. Sequenced input: peripheral blood. The receptors shown here come from a man aged 40-49 years with COVID-19, enrolled during active disease. The CDR3 runs from the conserved cysteine through the conserved F or W. The D gene is left open where the match is weak.

V: TRBV27
J: TRBJ1-1
D: -
DNA: TGTGCCAGCAGTCCCATAGCGGCCTATAGTTTCGGCACTGAAGCTTTCTTT
CDR3: CASSPIAAYSFGTEAFF

V: TRBV10-3
J: TRBJ1-3
D: TRBD1
DNA: TGTGCCATCAGTGGACAGGGCCGAAACACCATATATTTT
CDR3: CAISGQGRNTIYF

V: TRBV4-1
J: TRBJ2-5
D: -
DNA: TGCGCCAGCAGCCAGTCCCGGGGGTCCGGGGAGACCCAGTACTTC
CDR3: CASSQSRGSGETQYF

V: TRBV10-3
J: TRBJ1-5
D: TRBD1
DNA: TGTGCCATACGACAGGGGCTCAATCAGCCCCAGCATTTT
CDR3: CAIRQGLNQPQHF

V: TRBV7-7
J: TRBJ1-2
D: -
DNA: TGTGCCAGCAGCTTTTGGGAGGGGAACTATGGCTACACCTTC
CDR3: CASSFWEGNYGYTF

V: TRBV6-6
J: TRBJ2-7
D: -
DNA: TGTGCCAGCAGTTACCCCCCGGGTTACGAGCAGTACTTC
CDR3: CASSYPPGYEQYF

V: TRBV10-3
J: TRBJ1-3
D: TRBD1
DNA: TGTGCCATTTTGGACAGGGGGCTGGCTGGAAACACCATATATTTT
CDR3: CAILDRGLAGNTIYF

V: TRBV6-5
J: TRBJ2-7
D: TRBD1
DNA: TGTGCCAGCAGTTACGACAGGGTCGGCGAGCAGTACTTC
CDR3: CASSYDRVGEQYF

V: TRBV6-5
J: TRBJ1-3
D: -
DNA: TGTGCCAGCGGGCAGTCCTCTGGAAACACCATATATTTT
CDR3: CASGQSSGNTIYF

V: TRBV5-6
J: TRBJ2-7
D: -
DNA: TGTGCCAGCAGCGGGGACATCTCCTACGAGCAGTACTTC
CDR3: CASSGDISYEQYF

V: TRBV2
J: TRBJ1-5
D: -
DNA: TGTGCCAGCAGTGAACAGGGTAATCAGCCCCAGCATTTT
CDR3: CASSEQGNQPQHF

V: TRBV4-1
J: TRBJ2-7
D: TRBD1
DNA: TGCGCCAGCAGCCAAAACCAGGGGGCGCGGTCCTACGAGCAGTACTTC
CDR3: CASSQNQGARSYEQYF

V: TRBV30
J: TRBJ2-5
D: TRBD1
DNA: TGTGCCTGGAGCGGGGACAGCACCCAAGAGACCCAGTACTTC
CDR3: CAWSGDSTQETQYF